This T cell receptor beta chain was recorded in a study of cytomegalovirus exposure and HLA in healthy donors. With 60 Vbeta and 13 Jbeta primers, the PCR was carried out. Clones were sequenced by immunoSEQ multiplex PCR, and TCRdb holds only the in-frame ones, with some missing. The table lists over 40,000 clones, with roughly 6% in the top ten. This CDR3 region has 16 residues. The V gene lost 0 bases and the J gene lost 7 bases, with 18 bases spanning the gap. Germline CDR1 is LGHNA and CDR2 is YSLEER. Details on this clone: Its antigen is not identified.

Whole-study results and caveats: A later analysis found most CMV-associated TCR beta chains apparently HLA-restricted.

Sequenced sample: PBMCs. The receptor was derived from a man aged 25 to 45 in good health and CMV-seronegative. The chain joins TRBV4-3 to TRBJ1-1; weak D call: TRBD1 (6 bases). The chain's CDR3 is CASSQDRWTDVIEAFF. Written as DNA, the CDR3 is TGCGCCAGCAGCCAAGATAGATGGACAGACGTAATTGAAGCTTTCTTT.